This entry is about one T cell receptor beta chain. Its antigen is not known. Measured with immunoSEQ multiplex PCR; TCRdb has only the in-frame clones, and not every one. The sample includes around 110,000 clones, 88% of them seen just once. The germline gives CDR1 MDHEN, CDR2 SYDVKM. This CDR3 is 11 amino acids long. Trimming removed 2 bases at V and 3 bases at J, with 2 bases between. These data originate in a study of T cell responses to AZD1222 COVID-19 vaccine. For the study at large: Second-dose schedules of about 4 or about 12 weeks were combined.

General study findings and limits: Unmutated regions of variants are reportedly targeted by nearly half of spike-specific TCRs. Mostly white British, mostly female donors; authors suggested clonal diversity may be underestimated. Across spike, vaccine-associated CD4 TCRs were found, dominant at 160-218 and 743-854.

The chain combines TRBV28 with TRBJ2-7; D is unclear. Sequencing was performed on peripheral blood, taken on day 0 of AZD1222 vaccination. This sequence was found in an adult in good health. DNA of the CDR3: TGTGCCAGCAGTTTAATCTACGAGCAGTACTTC. It is translated as CASSLIYEQYF.